A selection of T cell receptor beta chains follows, all from one sample in a study of blood T cell repertoires in COVID-19. Clones were sequenced by immunoSEQ multiplex PCR, and TCRdb holds only the in-frame ones, with some missing. The sample records tens of thousands of clones, less than 90% being singletons. The specimen sequenced was peripheral blood. Receptor source: a human donor with active COVID-19. The donor label of this sample is uncertain. Both conserved end residues are part of each CDR3. The D gene is left open where the match is weak. The size of a clone is reported for some rows only, either as once, few or many, or as a class for expanded clones.

V gene	D gene	clone size	J gene	CDR3 protein	CDR3 DNA
TRBV7-2	TRBD2	.	TRBJ2-2	CASSTGTSGNTGELFF	TGTGCCAGCAGCACAGGGACTAGCGGAAACACCGGGGAGCTGTTTTTT
TRBV7-8	TRBD1	.	TRBJ2-7	CASSVGTGTGEYEQYF	TGTGCCAGCAGCGTAGGAACCGGGACAGGGGAGTACGAGCAGTACTTC
TRBV6-5	.	.	TRBJ1-6	CASSHQEVNSPLHF	TGTGCCAGCAGTCATCAGGAGGTTAATTCACCCCTCCACTTT
TRBV3-1/TRBV3-2	.	once	TRBJ2-2	CASSQGRGALAGELFF	TGTGCCAGCAGCCAAGGCCGGGGGGCCTTAGCCGGGGAGCTGTTTTTT
TRBV18	TRBD2	medium-sized	TRBJ2-2	CANRGDNTGELFF	TGTGCCAACCGGGGGGACAACACCGGGGAGCTGTTTTTT
TRBV7-2	TRBD1	once	TRBJ1-3	CASSVRQGRENTIYF	TGTGCCAGCAGCGTACGACAGGGGAGGGAAAACACCATATATTTT
TRBV15	TRBD1	few	TRBJ2-6	CATVRDRGFSGANVLTF	TGTGCCACCGTCCGGGACAGAGGGTTCTCTGGGGCCAACGTCCTGACTTTC
TRBV6-5	.	.	TRBJ2-1	CATDSLTYNEQFF	TGTGCCACCGATAGCCTTACCTACAATGAGCAGTTCTTC
TRBV29-1	TRBD1	.	TRBJ2-1	CSGQTGDYNEQFF	TGCAGCGGGCAGACAGGGGATTACAATGAGCAGTTCTTC
TRBV3-1/TRBV3-2	.	once	TRBJ2-7	CASELREQYF	TGTGCCAGCGAACTGCGCGAGCAGTACTTC
TRBV28	.	.	TRBJ1-2	CASTRRRGLGGYTF	TGTGCCAGCACCCGAAGACGGGGACTCGGTGGCTACACCTTC
TRBV7-2	TRBD1	.	TRBJ2-1	CASRPDRGDYNEQFF	TGTGCCAGCAGACCAGACAGGGGGGACTACAATGAGCAGTTCTTC
TRBV6-2/TRBV6-3	TRBD1	.	TRBJ1-1	CASSLGLGQPKNTEAFF	TGTGCCAGCAGTCTTGGGCTGGGACAGCCGAAGAACACTGAAGCTTTCTTT
TRBV14	TRBD2	once	TRBJ2-3	CASSLKRGVSTDTQYF	TGTGCCAGCAGTCTGAAGCGGGGGGTGAGCACAGATACGCAGTATTTT
TRBV7-3	.	.	TRBJ1-2	CASSPQQGYGYTF	TGTGCCAGCAGCCCCCAACAGGGTTATGGCTACACCTTC
TRBV6-5	TRBD1	.	TRBJ1-3	CASSYGTAGNTIYF	TGTGCCAGCAGTTACGGGACAGCTGGAAACACCATATATTTT
TRBV6-5	TRBD2	once	TRBJ2-7	CASMGRGGYEQYF	TGTGCCAGCATGGGTCGGGGGGGATACGAGCAGTACTTC
TRBV18	TRBD1	few	TRBJ1-2	CASSLNRDRTIGYGYTF	TGTGCCAGCTCACTTAACCGGGACAGGACGATTGGGTATGGCTACACCTTC
TRBV4-1	.	.	TRBJ1-2	CASSQDRERDGYLEGYTF	TGCGCCAGCAGCCAAGATCGGGAGAGGGACGGCTACCTGGAGGGCTACACCTTC
TRBV28	TRBD2	few	TRBJ2-2	CASSLSGGNTGELFF	TGTGCCAGCAGTTTAAGCGGGGGGAACACCGGGGAGCTGTTTTTT
TRBV6-5	TRBD1	.	TRBJ2-1	CASSYTWTGNYNEQFF	TGTGCCAGCAGTTATACTTGGACAGGGAACTACAATGAGCAGTTCTTC
TRBV5-6	.	.	TRBJ2-2	CASSLLQGLNTGELFF	TGTGCCAGCAGTCTGCTCCAGGGGCTCAACACCGGGGAGCTGTTTTTT
TRBV12-3/TRBV12-4	TRBD2	.	TRBJ2-7	CASSLDGRDEQYF	TGTGCCAGCAGTTTGGACGGGAGGGACGAGCAGTACTTC
TRBV7-9	.	.	TRBJ2-7	CASSRTDSYEQYF	TGTGCCAGCAGCCGGACAGACAGCTACGAGCAGTACTTC
TRBV6-5	.	.	TRBJ2-7	CASSYFGPSGEQYF	TGTGCCAGCAGTTACTTCGGTCCCTCGGGAGAGCAGTACTTC
TRBV29-1	.	.	TRBJ1-1	CSAVHQREAFF	TGCAGCGCCGTACATCAGCGAGAAGCTTTCTTT
TRBV10-1	TRBD1	.	TRBJ2-7	CASSESGQGENFYEQYF	TGCGCCAGCAGTGAGTCGGGACAGGGAGAAAACTTCTACGAGCAGTACTTC
TRBV6-2/TRBV6-3	TRBD1	few	TRBJ1-5	CASSPTGTGNSPQHF	TGTGCCAGCAGTCCCACCGGGACAGGGAACTCGCCCCAGCATTTT
TRBV20-1	TRBD1	few	TRBJ2-7	CSASIPGQGYYEQYF	TGCAGTGCTAGTATTCCGGGACAGGGTTACTACGAGCAGTACTTC